This T cell receptor beta chain was recorded in a study of blood T cell repertoires in COVID-19. At the level of the study: Spain, Italy and the United States supplied samples that represented acute and convalescent COVID-19.

As originally analysed: For nucleated cells, counts were estimated from reference gene primer amplification. Sequenced by immunoSEQ multiplex PCR; TCRdb stores in-frame clones only, minus some. The V and J calls and clone size were taken over from that table, and D and trimming were inferred from the DNA. Of some 380,000 clones detected, nearly 90% appear once; the ten largest clones hold approximately 2.1%. Germline trimming cut 5 bases from V and 3 bases from J; bases unmatched to any gene: 4. This CDR3 has 15 amino acids. The V gene's germline CDR1 is SGHVS and CDR2 FNYEAQ. Participants came from around 25 US areas, aged roughly 18 to 89 years.

The chain combines TRBV7-6 with TRBJ2-3; 11 bases are shared with TRBD2. The sequenced material came from PBMCs or T cells enriched from blood (not recorded which). The receptor comes from a woman aged 40 to 55 with acute COVID-19. DNA for the CDR3: TGTGCCAGCAGCGCCTCTAGCGGGGGGACAGATACGCAGTATTTT. Encoded protein: CASSASSGGTDTQYF.